What follows are 22 T cell receptor beta chains derived from one specimen sequenced in a study of T cells in localized non-small cell lung cancer. Clones were read by immunoSEQ multiplex PCR, and TCRdb kept only the in-frame ones, dropping some. The sample has just over 4,000 clones, roughly 38% seen once; the top ten hold about 5%. The sample here was lung tumor tissue, taken before any cancer treatment. Source of these receptors: a woman aged 40-69 years with stage I lung adenocarcinoma.

The chain employs TRBV9 and TRBJ1-4, with 10 bases lining up with TRBD1. J gave up 8 bases and V 6 bases, and 7 bases lay outside the gene matches. The CDR3 sequence is 14 residues long. Germline-derived CDR1 and CDR2 are SGDLS and YYNGEE. The CDR3 is CASIAGTGEEKLFF. The CDR3 bases are TGTGCCAGCATCGCCGGGACAGGGGAGGAAAAACTGTTTTTT.

This clone has just a few counts. The V and J genes are TRBV6-8 and TRBJ2-7, with TRBD1 identical over 9 bases. Germline V gene lookup returns CDR1 MNHGY and CDR2 SAAAGT. The J segment lost 6 bases and the V segment lost 5 bases, leaving 5 bases of the junction unmatched. The CDR3 has 13 amino acids. The CDR3 reads CASSPGQGPEQYF. CDR3 sequence (DNA): TGTGCCAGCAGTCCGGGACAGGGCCCCGAGCAGTACTTC.

The chain is built from TRBV6-8 and TRBJ2-3; TRBD1 or TRBD2 may be the D gene (5 bases each). Trimming pared 10 bases from V and 2 bases from J, leaving 13 bases between. The CDR3 totals 13 residues. Germline loops: CDR1 MNHGY, CDR2 SAAAGT. CDR3 bases: TGTGCCATCTGTGACGGGACCACAGATACGCAGTATTTT. This translates into CAICDGTTDTQYF.

The J gene is TRBJ2-7, the V gene TRBV6-8; the match to TRBD2 covers 13 bases. Germline CDR1 MNHGY, CDR2 SAAAGT. This CDR3 has 16 residues. With V trimmed by 6 bases and J by 1 base, 6 bases remained unmatched. As DNA, the CDR3 is TGTGCCAGCAGCAGGACTAGCGGGAGACCTTCCTACGAGCAGTACTTC. It translates to CASSRTSGRPSYEQYF.

This clone was seen only once. The gene calls are TRBV19 and TRBJ2-7, with TRBD1 identical over 7 bases. CDR3 length: 14 residues. Trimming removed 10 bases from V and 1 base from J; junction bases left unmatched: 10. CDR1 and CDR2 (germline): LNHDA, SQIVND (reference sequence). Written as DNA, the CDR3 is TGTGCCACCTTGCTCCTGGGACAGTCCTACGAGCAGTACTTC. It yields the protein CATLLLGQSYEQYF.

This clone occurred a few times. J is TRBJ2-5 and V is TRBV11-3; D gene unclear. V lost 4 bases to trimming and J lost 7 bases, with 19 bases between them. CDR1 is SGHNT and CDR2 is YENEEA in the germline V gene. CDR3 size: 15 residues. Here the CDR3 reads CASSSPVGDQVTQYF. DNA of the CDR3: TGTGCCAGCAGCTCCCCCGTGGGCGACCAGGTGACCCAGTACTTC.

The V call is TRBV9, the J call TRBJ1-2; D call uncertain. V was shortened by 2 bases and J by 1 base, with 6 bases between the two germline ends. The CDR3 covers 13 residues. Germline CDR1 is SGDLS and CDR2 is YYNGEE. This chain's CDR3 is CASSVEGNYGYTF. CDR3 DNA sequence: TGTGCCAGCAGCGTGGAGGGTAACTATGGCTACACCTTC.

V usage is TRBV28 and J usage is TRBJ1-5, with 7 bases matching TRBD1. The CDR3 sequence is 15 residues long. V trimming: 3 bases; J trimming: 6 bases; junction bases outside the gene matches: 8. Germline values: CDR1 MDHEN, CDR2 SYDVKM. CDR3 nucleotide sequence: TGTGCCAGCAGTTTGCGAGACAGGGAGGGTCAGCCCCAGCATTTT. It encodes CASSLRDREGQPQHF.

The table lists this clone with a few counts. The V and J genes are TRBV1 and TRBJ2-5; TRBD2, the table's D call, was not compared with the DNA. TRBV1 is a pseudogene. CDR3 length equals 13 residues. CDR3 region: CASSQREQETQYF. CDR3 sequence (DNA): TGCGCCAGCAGCCAGCGGGAGCAAGAGACCCAGTACTTC.

Note on this clone: A read error may produce the germline difference seen at one junction end. This chain joins TRBV9 and TRBJ2-2; D not certain. The CDR3 is 13 residues long. Germline assignment: CDR1 SGDLS and CDR2 YYNGEE. CDR3 protein: CASHRQNNGELFF. For the CDR3, the DNA is TGTGCCAGCCATCGGCAAAACAACGGGGAGCTGTTTTTT.

A word on this clone: The junction and the germline gene differ at one end; a read error may be behind it. The rearrangement joins TRBV9 to TRBJ1-4; TRBD1 aligns across 7 bases. Germline V lookup: CDR1 SGDLS, CDR2 YYNGEE. This CDR3 contains 13 residues. The CDR3 bases are TGTGCCAGCAGTTTACAGGGGAACGAAAAATTGTTTTTT. As protein: CASSLQGNEKLFF.

The chain recombines TRBV28 with TRBJ2-7; the match to TRBD1 covers 8 bases. CDR3 length equals 15 residues. CDR1 is MDHEN, CDR2 SYDVKM, per germline. The junction had 6 bases not matched to a gene; V was cut back by 0 bases and J by 5 bases. The CDR3 reads CASSLWDRETHEQYF. In DNA, the CDR3 is TGTGCCAGCAGTTTATGGGACAGGGAAACCCACGAGCAGTACTTC.

By share, this clone counts as large. The genes are TRBV6-8 and TRBJ2-7; the D is unclear. This CDR3 is built from 12 residues. Germline assignment: CDR1 MNHGY and CDR2 SAAAGT. V lost 8 bases and J lost 1, with 9 bases in between. Here the CDR3 reads CASGGFSYEQYF. The DNA of the CDR3 is TGTGCCAGCGGCGGTTTTTCCTACGAGCAGTACTTC.

Judged by abundance, this clone is large (0.1 to 1%). The chain recombines TRBV15 with TRBJ2-3, with D hard to call. V was trimmed by 0 bases and J by 4 bases, leaving 11 bases between them. The germline V gene has CDR1 LNHNV and CDR2 YYDKDF (reference sequence). The CDR3 covers 15 residues. Here the CDR3 DNA reads TGTGCCACCAGCAGAGATCGCGCATTTGCAGATACGCAGTATTTT. It encodes CATSRDRAFADTQYF.

The chain recombines TRBV5-1 with TRBJ1-2, with TRBD1 identical over 11 bases. The ends lost 0 bases at V and 8 bases at J; junction bases unmatched: 6. Germline-derived CDR1 and CDR2 are SGHRS and YFSETQ. The CDR3 is 15 amino acids. The CDR3: CASSLAGTGGEGYTF. Written as DNA, the CDR3 is TGCGCCAGCAGCTTGGCCGGGACAGGGGGTGAGGGCTACACCTTC.

This clone was found a few times. The gene calls are TRBV4-1 and TRBJ2-7; D unclear. The CDR3 is 17 residues long. Germline-derived CDR1 and CDR2 are MGHRA and YSYEKL. V was clipped by 3 bases and J by 6 bases, with 24 bases between them. The CDR3 protein is CASSQVDMGFPKAEQYF. The CDR3 DNA is TGCGCCAGCAGCCAGGTTGACATGGGATTCCCGAAGGCCGAGCAGTACTTC.

This clone was seen a handful of times. This chain uses TRBV9 with TRBJ2-5; no clear D gene. With 0 bases removed from V and 3 bases from J, the gap between germline ends came to 9 bases. CDR3 size: 14 residues. Per germline, CDR1 SGDLS and CDR2 YYNGEE. This chain's CDR3 is CASSVAYGEETQYF. For the CDR3, the DNA is TGTGCCAGCAGCGTAGCTTATGGGGAAGAGACCCAGTACTTC.

The chain uses TRBV10-2 and TRBJ2-3; 10 bases line up with TRBD1. Germline loops: CDR1 WSHSY, CDR2 SAAADI. The CDR3 contains 15 residues. V lost 2 bases and J lost 4; bases outside the gene matches: 3. Here the CDR3 reads CASSEGTGEADTQYF. The CDR3 DNA is TGCGCCAGCAGTGAGGGGACAGGGGAAGCAGATACGCAGTATTTT.

The genes are TRBV9 and TRBJ1-3; no clear D gene. Germline CDR1 is SGDLS and CDR2 is YYNGEE. V lost 2 bases and J 8 bases, leaving 11 bases between the germline ends. This CDR3 comprises 13 residues. The CDR3, as DNA: TGTGCCAGCAGCGTGCCCCCATTGGACACCATATATTTT. As protein: CASSVPPLDTIYF.

This clone was seen only a few times. The V gene is TRBV11-3, the J gene TRBJ2-3; D is ambiguous. The V gene's germline CDR1 is SGHNT and CDR2 YENEEA. The CDR3 is made up of 15 amino acids. V dropped 5 bases and J dropped 7 bases, with 19 bases sitting between them. Written as DNA, the CDR3 is TGTGCCAGCAGCCCGTCACTACCGCTCGGCTATACGCAGTATTTT. As protein: CASSPSLPLGYTQYF.

This clone counts as large. The chain couples TRBV15 to TRBJ2-7; D gene ambiguous. The length of the CDR3 is 14 residues. Germline V CDR1 and CDR2: LNHNV, YYDKDF (reference sequence). V was shortened by 1 base and J by 0 bases, with 7 bases between the two germline ends. CDR3 sequence: CATSRVPLSYEQYF. CDR3 sequence (DNA): TGTGCCACCAGCAGAGTTCCTCTCTCCTACGAGCAGTACTTC. Full variable domain (remainder filled in from reference TRBV15 and TRBJ2-7): DAMVIQNPRYQVTQFGKPVTLSCSQTLNHNVMYWYQQKSSQAPKLLFHYYDKDFNNEADTPDNFQSRRPNTSFCFLDIRSPGLGDTAMYLCATSRVPLSYEQYFGPGTRLTVT.

The chain employs TRBV19 and TRBJ2-4; a weak D match, TRBD2 (6 bases). The V gene's germline CDR1 is LNHDA and CDR2 SQIVND (reference sequence). CDR3 length: 15 amino acids. V was pared by 10 bases and J by 1 base, with 17 bases between. CDR3 nucleotides: TGTGCCACCCGGGGGTTAACTGGCGCCAAAAACATTCAGTACTTC. It yields the protein CATRGLTGAKNIQYF. Combining the CDR3 with reference TRBV19 and TRBJ2-4 gives the whole variable domain DGGITQSPKYLFRKEGQNVTLSCEQNLNHDAMYWYRQDPGQGLRLIYYSQIVNDFQKGDIAEGYSVSREKKESFPLTVTSAQKNPTAFYLCATRGLTGAKNIQYFGAGTRLSVL.